This TCR beta chain was observed in a study of T cells in Graves' hyperthyroidism and ophthalmopathy. CDR3 length equals 16 residues. Germline V lookup: CDR1 DFQATT, CDR2 SNEGSKA (reference sequence). V was pared by 0 bases and J by 0 bases, with 3 bases of the junction left unmatched. Regions amplified from RNA transcripts were the TCR beta CDR3 regions. TCR CDR3 regions were first amplified by RT-PCR with HTBI primers. In TCRdb, the multiplex PCR reads were re-called with MiXCR into one record per CDR3 protein. The sample has about 640,000 distinct CDR3 sequences; approximately 14% are singletons. The table lists this clonotype with a few counts.

The TCR was taken from a woman in her 50s with Graves' ophthalmopathy. The sample taken for sequencing was blood. This chain links TRBV20-1 with TRBJ2-1; 9 bases are shared with TRBD1. CDR3 loop: CSARDKDRGSYNEQFF. The CDR3 nucleotides read TGCAGTGCTAGAGACAAGGACAGGGGCTCCTACAATGAGCAGTTCTTC.